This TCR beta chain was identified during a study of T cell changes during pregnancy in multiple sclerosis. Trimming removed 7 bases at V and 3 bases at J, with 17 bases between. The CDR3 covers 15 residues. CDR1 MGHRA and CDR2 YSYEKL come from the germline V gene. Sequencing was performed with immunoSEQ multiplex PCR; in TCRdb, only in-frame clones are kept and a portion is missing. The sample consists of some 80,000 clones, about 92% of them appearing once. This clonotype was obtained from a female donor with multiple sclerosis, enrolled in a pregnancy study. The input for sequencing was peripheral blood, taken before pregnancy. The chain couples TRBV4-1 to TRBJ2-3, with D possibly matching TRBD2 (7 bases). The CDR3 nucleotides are TGCGCCAGCACCTACGAGGGGAGGGGGACAGATACGCAGTATTTT. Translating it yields CASTYEGRGTDTQYF.